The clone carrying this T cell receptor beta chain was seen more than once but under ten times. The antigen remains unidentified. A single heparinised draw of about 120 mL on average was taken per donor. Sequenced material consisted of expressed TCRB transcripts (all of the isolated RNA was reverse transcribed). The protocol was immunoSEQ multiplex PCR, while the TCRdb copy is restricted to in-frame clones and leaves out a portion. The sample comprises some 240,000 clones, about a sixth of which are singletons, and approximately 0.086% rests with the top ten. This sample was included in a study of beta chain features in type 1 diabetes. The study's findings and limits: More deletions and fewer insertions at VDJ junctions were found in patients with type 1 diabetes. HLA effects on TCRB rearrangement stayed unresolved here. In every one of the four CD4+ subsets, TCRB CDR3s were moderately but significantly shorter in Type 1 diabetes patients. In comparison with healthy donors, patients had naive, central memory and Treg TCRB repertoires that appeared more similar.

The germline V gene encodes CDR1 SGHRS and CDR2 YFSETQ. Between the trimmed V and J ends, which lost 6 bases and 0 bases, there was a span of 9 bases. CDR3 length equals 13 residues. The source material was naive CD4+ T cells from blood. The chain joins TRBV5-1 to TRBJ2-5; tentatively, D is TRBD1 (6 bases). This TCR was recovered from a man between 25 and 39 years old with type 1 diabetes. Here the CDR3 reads CASKRDNQETQYF. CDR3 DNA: TGCGCCAGCAAGAGGGACAACCAAGAGACCCAGTACTTC. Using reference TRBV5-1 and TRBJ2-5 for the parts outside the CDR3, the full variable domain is KAGVTQTPRYLIKTRGQQVTLSCSPISGHRSVSWYQQTPGQGLQFLFEYFSETQRNKGNFPGRFSGRQFSNSRSEMNVSTLELGDSALYLCASKRDNQETQYFGPGTRLLVL.